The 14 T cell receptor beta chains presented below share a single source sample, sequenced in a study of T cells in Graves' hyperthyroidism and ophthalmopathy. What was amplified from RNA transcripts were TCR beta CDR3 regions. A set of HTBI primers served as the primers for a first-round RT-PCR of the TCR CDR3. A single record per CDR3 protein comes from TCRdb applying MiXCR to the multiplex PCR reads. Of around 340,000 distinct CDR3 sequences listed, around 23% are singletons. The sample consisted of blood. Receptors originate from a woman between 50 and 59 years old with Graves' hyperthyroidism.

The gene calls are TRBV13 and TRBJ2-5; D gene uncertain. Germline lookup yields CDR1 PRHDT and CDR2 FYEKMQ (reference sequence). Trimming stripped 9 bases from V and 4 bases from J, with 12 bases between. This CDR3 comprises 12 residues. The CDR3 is CASQVAAETQYF. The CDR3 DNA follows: TGTGCCAGTCAGGTGGCGGCAGAGACCCAGTACTTC. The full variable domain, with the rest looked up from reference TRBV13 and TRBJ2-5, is AAGVIQSPRHLIKEKRETATLKCYPIPRHDTVYWYQQGPGQDPQFLISFYEKMQSDKGSIPDRFSAQQFSDYHSELNMSSLELGDSALYFCASQVAAETQYFGPGTRLLVL.

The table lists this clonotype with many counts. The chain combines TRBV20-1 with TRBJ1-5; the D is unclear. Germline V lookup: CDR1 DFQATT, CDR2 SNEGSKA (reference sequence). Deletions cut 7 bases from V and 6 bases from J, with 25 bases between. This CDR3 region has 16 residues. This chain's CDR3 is CSVSRRVAARGQPQHF. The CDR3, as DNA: TGCAGTGTTTCCCGAAGAGTGGCAGCTCGAGGTCAGCCCCAGCATTTT.

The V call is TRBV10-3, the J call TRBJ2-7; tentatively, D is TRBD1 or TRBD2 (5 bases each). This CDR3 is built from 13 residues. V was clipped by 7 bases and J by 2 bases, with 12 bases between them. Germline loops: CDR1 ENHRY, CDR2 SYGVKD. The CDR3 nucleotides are TGTGCCATCACCCGGGACGGAGCCTACGAGCAGTACTTC. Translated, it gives CAITRDGAYEQYF.

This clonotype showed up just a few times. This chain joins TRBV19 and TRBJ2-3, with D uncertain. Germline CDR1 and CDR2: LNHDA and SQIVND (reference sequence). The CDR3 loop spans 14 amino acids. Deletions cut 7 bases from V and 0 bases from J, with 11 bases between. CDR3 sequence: CASKKASSTDTQYF. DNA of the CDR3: TGTGCCAGTAAAAAGGCGTCTAGCACAGATACGCAGTATTTT.

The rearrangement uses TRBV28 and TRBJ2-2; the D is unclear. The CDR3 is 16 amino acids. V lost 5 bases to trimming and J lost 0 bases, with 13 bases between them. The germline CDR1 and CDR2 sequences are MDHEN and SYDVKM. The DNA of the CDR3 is TGTGCCAGCAGTACTCATAAGAGTACGAACACCGGGGAGCTGTTTTTT. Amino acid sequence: CASSTHKSTNTGELFF.

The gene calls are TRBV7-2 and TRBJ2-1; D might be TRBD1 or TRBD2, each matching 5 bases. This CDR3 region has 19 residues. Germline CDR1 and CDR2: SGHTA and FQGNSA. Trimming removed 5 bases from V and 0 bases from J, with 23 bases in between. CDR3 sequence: CASSRERRGAPRSYNEQFF. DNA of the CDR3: TGTGCCAGCAGCAGGGAACGGAGAGGGGCTCCCCGCTCCTACAATGAGCAGTTCTTC. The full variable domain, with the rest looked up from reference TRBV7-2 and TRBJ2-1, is GAGVSQSPSNKVTEKGKDVELRCDPISGHTALYWYRQSLGQGLEFLIYFQGNSAPDKSGLPSDRFSAERTGGSVSTLTIQRTQQEDSAVYLCASSRERRGAPRSYNEQFFGPGTRLTVL.

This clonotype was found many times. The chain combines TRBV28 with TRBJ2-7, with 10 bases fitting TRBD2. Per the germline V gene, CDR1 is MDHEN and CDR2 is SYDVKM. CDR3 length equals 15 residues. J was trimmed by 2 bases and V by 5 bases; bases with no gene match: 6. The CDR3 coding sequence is TGTGCCAGCAGTGGGGCTAGCGGGAGCCCCTACGAGCAGTACTTC. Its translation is CASSGASGSPYEQYF.

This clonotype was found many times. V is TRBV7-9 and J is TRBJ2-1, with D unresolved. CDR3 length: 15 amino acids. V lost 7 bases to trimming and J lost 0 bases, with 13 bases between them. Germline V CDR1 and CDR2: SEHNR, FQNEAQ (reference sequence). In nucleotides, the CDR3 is TGTGCCAGCAACCCCCGGGTAAGCTCCTACAATGAGCAGTTCTTC. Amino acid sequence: CASNPRVSSYNEQFF.

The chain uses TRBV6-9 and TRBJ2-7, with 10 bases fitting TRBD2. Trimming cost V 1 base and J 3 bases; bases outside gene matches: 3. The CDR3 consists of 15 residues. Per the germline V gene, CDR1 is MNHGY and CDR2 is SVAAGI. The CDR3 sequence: CASSYLASGSYEQYF. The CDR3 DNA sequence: TGTGCCAGCAGTTATTTGGCTAGCGGGAGCTACGAGCAGTACTTC.

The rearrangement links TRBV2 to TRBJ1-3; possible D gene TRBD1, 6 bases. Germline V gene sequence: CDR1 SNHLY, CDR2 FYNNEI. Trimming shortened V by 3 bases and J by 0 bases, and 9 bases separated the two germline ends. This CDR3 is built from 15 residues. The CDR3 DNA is TGTGCCAGCAGTGACGACAGGATCTCTGGAAACACCATATATTTT. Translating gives CASSDDRISGNTIYF.

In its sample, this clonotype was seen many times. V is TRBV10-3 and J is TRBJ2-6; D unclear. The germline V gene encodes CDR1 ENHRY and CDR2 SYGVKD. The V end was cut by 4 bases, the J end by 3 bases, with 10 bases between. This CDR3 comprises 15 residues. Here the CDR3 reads CAISASRSGANVLTF. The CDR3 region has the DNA TGTGCCATCAGTGCATCTAGGAGTGGGGCCAACGTCCTGACTTTC.

The CDR3 region has the DNA TGCAGTGCTAGAGGATTTACTAGCGGGGTGGGGGAGACCCAGTACTTC. Encoded protein: CSARGFTSGVGETQYF. The chain carries TRBV20-1 and TRBJ2-5; 10 bases are a match to TRBD2. Germline CDR1 DFQATT, CDR2 SNEGSKA (reference sequence). After removal of 1 base from V and 5 bases from J, the junction contained 10 bases not matched to a gene. The CDR3 sequence is 16 residues long.

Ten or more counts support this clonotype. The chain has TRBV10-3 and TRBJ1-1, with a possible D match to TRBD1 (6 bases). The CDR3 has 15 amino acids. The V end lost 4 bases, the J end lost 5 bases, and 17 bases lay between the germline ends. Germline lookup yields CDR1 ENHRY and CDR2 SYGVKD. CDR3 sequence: CAISAVQGSETEAFF. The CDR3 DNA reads TGTGCCATCAGTGCGGTACAGGGAAGTGAAACTGAAGCTTTCTTT.

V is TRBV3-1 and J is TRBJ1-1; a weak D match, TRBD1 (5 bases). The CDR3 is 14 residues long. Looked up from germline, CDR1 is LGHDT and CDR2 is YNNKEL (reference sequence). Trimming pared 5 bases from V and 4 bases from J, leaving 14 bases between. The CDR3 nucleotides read TGTGCCAGCAGCTCCGGGGCGGGGGGCACTGAAGCTTTCTTT. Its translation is CASSSGAGGTEAFF. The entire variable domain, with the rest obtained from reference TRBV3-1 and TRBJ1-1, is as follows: DTAVSQTPKYLVTQMGNDKSIKCEQNLGHDTMYWYKQDSKKFLKIMFSYNNKELIINETVPNRFSPKSPDKAHLNLHINSLELGDSAVYFCASSSGAGGTEAFFGQGTRLTVV.